One sample yielded the 14 T cell receptor beta chains listed below, sequenced in a study of T-cell reconstitution after alpha-beta-depleted transplantation in children (dated by TCRdb to 2015 to 2016). Library method: PCR. The run used an Illumina HiSeq 2500. Molecular barcoding was employed in the preparation of TCR libraries, with unique molecular identifiers being used to normalize TCRbeta repertoire quantification. The public sequencing data were trimmed at Q25 with fastp and processed into clonotypes with MiXCR by TCRdb, which kept only in-frame beta chains. Every entry covers one CDR3 protein and lists the most common genes and DNA from its rows. The sample has about 690,000 distinct CDR3 sequences on record, around 16% of them singletons. The ten largest clones add up to 1.1% of the sample. This specimen was PBMCs from the stem cell graft donor, taken from the stem cell graft. Source of these receptors: a human donor who donated a stem cell graft to a child with acute myeloid leukemia.

The V and J genes are TRBV20-1 and TRBJ2-1; 12 bases are a match to TRBD1. The germline gives CDR1 DFQATT, CDR2 SNEGSKA (reference sequence). The CDR3 has 14 amino acids. V shed 5 bases and J 8 bases; nucleotides not matched to a gene: 7. The DNA for the CDR3 is TGCAGTGCTCGCACCGGGACAGGGGGCGATGAGCAGTTCTTC. This encodes CSARTGTGGDEQFF.

The genes are TRBV29-1 and TRBJ2-1; 10 nucleotides align to TRBD2. V lost 7 bases and J lost 5; bases outside the gene matches: 8. The CDR3 extends over 14 amino acids. Germline V gene lookup returns CDR1 SQVTM and CDR2 ANQGSEA. The CDR3 is CSAPLAGYHNEQFF. Written as DNA, the CDR3 is TGCAGCGCGCCACTAGCGGGGTACCACAATGAGCAGTTCTTC.

This clonotype was recorded many times. The chain combines TRBV29-1 with TRBJ1-2; D possibly corresponds to TRBD1 (6 bases). Trimming removed 2 bases from V and 0 bases from J, with 19 bases in between. This CDR3 has 17 residues. Germline CDR1 and CDR2: SQVTM and ANQGSEA. The CDR3, as DNA: TGCAGCGTTGAACCCAGCTTTTGGGGGGCGGCTAACTATGGCTACACCTTC. It yields the protein CSVEPSFWGAANYGYTF.

In this sample, this clonotype turned up a few times. The V gene is TRBV7-2, the J gene TRBJ2-5; 7 nucleotides line up with TRBD2. This CDR3 contains 14 residues. Germline V lookup: CDR1 SGHTA, CDR2 FQGNSA. V lost 1 base to trimming and J lost 5 bases; unmatched junction nucleotides: 4. The CDR3 coding sequence is TGTGCCAGCAGCTTAGGAATGGGAGGGGAGACCCAGTACTTC. Translation gives CASSLGMGGETQYF.

This clonotype was observed many times. This chain uses TRBV20-1 with TRBJ1-1; the match to TRBD1 covers 7 bases. The J segment lost 1 base and the V segment lost 5 bases, leaving 4 bases of the junction unmatched. CDR1 is DFQATT and CDR2 is SNEGSKA in the germline V gene (reference sequence). This CDR3 region has 13 residues. The CDR3 nucleotides read TGCAGTGCTCGCCGACAGGGGAACACTGAAGCTTTCTTT. It specifies CSARRQGNTEAFF.

In DNA form, the CDR3 reads TGCAGTGCTAGAAAGGACGTAGGAAAAGAGACCCAGTACTTC. Amino acid sequence: CSARKDVGKETQYF. The chain carries TRBV20-1 and TRBJ2-5, with unresolved D. Trimming stripped 2 bases from V and 3 bases from J, with 13 bases between. In germline, CDR1 is DFQATT, CDR2 SNEGSKA (reference sequence). The CDR3 is made up of 14 amino acids.

The V and J genes are TRBV7-2 and TRBJ1-2, with 9 nucleotides matching TRBD1. Germline V CDR1 and CDR2: SGHTA, FQGNSA. The V and J ends lost 1 base and 11 bases, in that order; junction bases with no gene match: 11. This CDR3 is built from 15 residues. The CDR3 sequence: CASSLGGQGPPLYTF. The CDR3 DNA sequence: TGTGCCAGCAGCTTAGGGGGACAGGGACCTCCCCTTTACACCTTC.

This clonotype was seen at least ten times. The rearrangement links TRBV20-1 to TRBJ2-1; TRBD2 aligns across 9 bases. V was clipped by 3 bases and J by 0 bases; unmatched bases: 9. The germline V gene encodes CDR1 DFQATT and CDR2 SNEGSKA (reference sequence). This CDR3 spans 17 amino acids. The CDR3, as DNA: TGCAGTGCTAGGACGTTAGCGGGGGCGAGCTCCTACAATGAGCAGTTCTTC. It yields the protein CSARTLAGASSYNEQFF.

In the case of this clonotype: A far more abundant clone sits one base away, making this likely a read error. The V and J genes are TRBV6-1 and TRBJ1-6, with 8 bases that match TRBD1. Germline values: CDR1 MNHNS, CDR2 SASEGT. This CDR3 has 14 residues. CDR3 DNA sequence: TGTGCCAGCAGTCCTGGACAGGGAAATTTACCCCTCCACTTT. Translation: CASSPGQGNLPLHF.

This clonotype occurred many times. V gene TRBV5-1 combines with J gene TRBJ2-5; 8 bases align to TRBD1. Unmatched junction bases numbered 4, after V lost 4 bases and J lost 2 bases. Germline CDR1 reads SGHRS; CDR2 reads YFSETQ. The CDR3 has 14 residues. The CDR3 spells CASSPWDRQETQYF. CDR3 DNA sequence: TGCGCCAGCAGCCCCTGGGACAGGCAAGAGACCCAGTACTTC.

This clonotype was recorded many times. The rearrangement links TRBV13 to TRBJ2-7; D ambiguous. The germline V and J ends were trimmed by 5 bases and 3 bases, with 20 bases remaining between them. Germline V CDR1 and CDR2: PRHDT, FYEKMQ (reference sequence). This CDR3 spans 16 amino acids. The CDR3: CASSPPGHPYLYEQYF. DNA of the CDR3: TGTGCCAGCAGCCCCCCCGGGCACCCCTATCTCTACGAGCAGTACTTC.

This clonotype occurred a few times. The rearrangement joins TRBV7-9 to TRBJ1-1; no reliable D call. Looked up from germline, CDR1 is SEHNR and CDR2 is FQNEAQ (reference sequence). Trimming pared 5 bases from V and 5 bases from J, leaving 15 bases between. CDR3 length equals 14 residues. The CDR3 DNA sequence: TGTGCCAGCAGCGCCCCCGGGGTGGAAACTGAAGCTTTCTTT. It yields the protein CASSAPGVETEAFF.

The chain uses TRBV5-1 and TRBJ2-3, with 8 bases aligning to TRBD2. V was pared by 4 bases and J by 5 bases, with 9 bases of the junction left unmatched. The CDR3 is made up of 15 amino acids. Germline V gives CDR1 SGHRS, CDR2 YFSETQ. As DNA, the CDR3 is TGCGCCAGCAGCCCGGGAGGGGGGCACAGAGATACGCAGTATTTT. Amino acids: CASSPGGGHRDTQYF. Using reference TRBV5-1 and TRBJ2-3 for the parts outside the CDR3, the full variable domain is KAGVTQTPRYLIKTRGQQVTLSCSPISGHRSVSWYQQTPGQGLQFLFEYFSETQRNKGNFPGRFSGRQFSNSRSEMNVSTLELGDSALYLCASSPGGGHRDTQYFGPGTRLTVL.

This clonotype was observed many times. The chain couples TRBV29-1 to TRBJ1-5; D call uncertain. CDR1 is SQVTM, CDR2 ANQGSEA, per germline. This CDR3 has 12 residues. V shed 4 bases and J shed 6 bases, with 10 bases lying between them. The CDR3, as DNA: TGCAGCGTTGTTCCCGTCGGTCAGCCCCAGCATTTT. Its translation is CSVVPVGQPQHF.